These 10 T cell receptor beta chains share one sample of origin, sequenced in a study of blood T cell repertoires in COVID-19. Method: immunoSEQ multiplex PCR; TCRdb's copy keeps in-frame clones and lacks some. The repertoire holds more than 85,000 clones, roughly 80% seen once, with approximately 23% in the top ten. The specimen was peripheral blood. The receptor source for this set is a man older than 75 with active or convalescent COVID-19.

J is TRBJ1-2 and V is TRBV2; 7 bases match TRBD1. The junction had 10 bases not matched to a gene; V was cut back by 5 bases and J by 4 bases. In germline, CDR1 is SNHLY, CDR2 FYNNEI. The length of the CDR3 is 15 residues. The CDR3 region has the DNA TGTGCCAGCAGTTCCGTGAGGGGGCCGGGCTATGGCTACACCTTC. Translation: CASSSVRGPGYGYTF.

CDR3 region: CASSQDTGSLEQYF. The CDR3 region has the DNA TGCGCCAGCAGCCAAGATACGGGTTCTCTCGAGCAGTACTTC. The genes are TRBV4-1 and TRBJ2-7; unclear D gene. Germline lookup yields CDR1 MGHRA and CDR2 YSYEKL. V gave up 0 bases and J gave up 6 bases, with 12 bases separating them. The CDR3 extends over 14 amino acids.

Here the CDR3 reads CASSAGTANSPLHF. The CDR3 nucleotides read TGTGCCAGTAGTGCCGGGACAGCGAATTCACCCCTCCACTTT. The chain uses TRBV19 and TRBJ1-6; 7 bases match TRBD1. The CDR3 is 14 residues long. Germline-derived CDR1 and CDR2 are LNHDA and SQIVND (reference sequence). V was clipped by 5 bases and J by 7 bases; unmatched bases: 5.

The V and J genes are TRBV6-5 and TRBJ2-5, with TRBD1 matching over 11 bases. The CDR3 runs 14 residues. Germline V lookup: CDR1 MNHEY, CDR2 SVGAGI. With 6 bases clipped from V and 4 bases from J, the junction kept 4 bases outside the gene matches. The CDR3 sequence is CASSKGTGGETQYF. CDR3 DNA: TGTGCCAGCAGCAAGGGGACAGGGGGAGAGACCCAGTACTTC.

V and J are TRBV14 and TRBJ2-7, with D possibly TRBD1 on 6 matching bases. This CDR3 contains 15 residues. Looked up from germline, CDR1 is SGHDN and CDR2 is FVKESK. V lost 0 bases, J lost 9 bases, and 18 bases lay in between. DNA of the CDR3: TGTGCCAGCAGCCAAGATGCCCCTAGGACAGAAGGGCAGTACTTC. The encoded protein is CASSQDAPRTEGQYF.

CDR3 coding DNA: TGTGCCAGCAGCCTCTTGGACAGGGAGAACACTGAAGCTTTCTTT. Translation: CASSLLDRENTEAFF. The chain combines TRBV5-6 with TRBJ1-1; 8 positions agree with TRBD1. The CDR3 runs 15 residues. The junction had 6 bases not matched to a gene; V was cut back by 4 bases and J by 1 base. In germline, CDR1 is SGHDT, CDR2 YYEEEE.

J is TRBJ1-4 and V is TRBV19; 7 bases line up with TRBD1. The germline V gene encodes CDR1 LNHDA and CDR2 SQIVND (reference sequence). The CDR3 runs to 13 residues. Germline trimming cut 9 bases from V and 2 bases from J; bases unmatched to any gene: 3. The CDR3 protein is CASNRGTNEKLFF. The CDR3 DNA sequence: TGTGCCAGCAACAGGGGTACTAATGAAAAACTGTTTTTT.

The rearrangement joins TRBV28 to TRBJ2-5; TRBD1 matches at 10 bases. Trimming removed 5 bases from V and 5 bases from J; junction bases left unmatched: 5. The CDR3 length is 14 residues. The germline V gene encodes CDR1 MDHEN and CDR2 SYDVKM. CDR3 residues: CASSPSDRGETQYF. CDR3 bases: TGTGCCAGCAGTCCCTCGGACAGGGGGGAGACCCAGTACTTC.

The chain couples TRBV2 to TRBJ1-6; a weak D match, TRBD1 (6 bases). Between the trimmed V and J ends, which lost 0 bases and 3 bases, there was a span of 12 bases. CDR1 is SNHLY and CDR2 is FYNNEI in the germline V gene. The CDR3 is 17 residues long. The CDR3 sequence: CASSEARPGDYNSPLHF. In DNA form, the CDR3 reads TGTGCCAGCAGTGAAGCAAGACCAGGGGACTATAATTCACCCCTCCACTTT. The full variable domain, completed using reference TRBV2 and TRBJ1-6, is EPEVTQTPSHQVTQMGQEVILRCVPISNHLYFYWYRQILGQKVEFLVSFYNNEISEKSEIFDDQFSVERPDGSNFTLKIRSTKLEDSAMYFCASSEARPGDYNSPLHFGNGTRLTVT.

V and J are TRBV2 and TRBJ1-5; 10 bases agree with TRBD1. CDR3 length: 13 residues. V dropped 8 bases and J dropped 5; count of bases not matched to a gene: 3. CDR1 is SNHLY and CDR2 is FYNNEI in the germline V gene. The CDR3 region has the DNA TGTGCCAGCCGGGACAGGGGCTATCAGCCCCAGCATTTT. Protein: CASRDRGYQPQHF.